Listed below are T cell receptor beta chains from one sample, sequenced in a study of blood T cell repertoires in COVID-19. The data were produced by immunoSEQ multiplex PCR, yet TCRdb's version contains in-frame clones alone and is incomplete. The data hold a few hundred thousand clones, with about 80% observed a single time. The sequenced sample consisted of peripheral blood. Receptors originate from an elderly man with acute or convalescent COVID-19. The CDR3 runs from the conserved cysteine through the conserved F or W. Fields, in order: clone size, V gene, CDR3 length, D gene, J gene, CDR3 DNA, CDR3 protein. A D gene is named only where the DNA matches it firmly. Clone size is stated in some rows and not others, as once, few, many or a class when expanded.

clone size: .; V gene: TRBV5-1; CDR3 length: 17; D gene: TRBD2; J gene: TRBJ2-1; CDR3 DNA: TGCGCCAGCAGCAGCTCGACCGGGACTAGGGTTTACAATGAGCAGTTCTTC; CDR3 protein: CASSSSTGTRVYNEQFF
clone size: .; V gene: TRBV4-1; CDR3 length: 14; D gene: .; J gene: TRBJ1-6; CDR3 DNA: TGCGCCAGCAGCCAAGATAACAGTAATTCACCCCTCCACTTT; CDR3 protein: CASSQDNSNSPLHF
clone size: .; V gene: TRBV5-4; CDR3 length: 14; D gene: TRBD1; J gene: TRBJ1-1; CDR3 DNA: TGTGCCAGCAGCCTGACAGGGGCGAACACTGAAGCTTTCTTT; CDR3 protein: CASSLTGANTEAFF
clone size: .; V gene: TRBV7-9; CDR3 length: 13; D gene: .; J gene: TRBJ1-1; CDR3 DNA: TGTGCCAGCAGCGCCACAAGGAACACTGAAGCTTTCTTT; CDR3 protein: CASSATRNTEAFF
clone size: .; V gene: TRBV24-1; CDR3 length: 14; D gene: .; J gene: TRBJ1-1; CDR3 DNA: TGTGCCACCTCCCTAGGAGGGTCGGACACTGAAGCTTTCTTT; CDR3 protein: CATSLGGSDTEAFF
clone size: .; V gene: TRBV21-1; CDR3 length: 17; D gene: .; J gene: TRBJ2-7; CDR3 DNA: TGTGCCAGCAACAAAAGGGACAAGCGGGGCGAATCCTACGAGCAGTACTTC; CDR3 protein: CASNKRDKRGESYEQYF
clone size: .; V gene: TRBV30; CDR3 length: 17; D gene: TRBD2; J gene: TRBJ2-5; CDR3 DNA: TGTGCCTGGAGCAAATCCCCCCTAGCGGGAGTGGGGGAGACCCAGTACTTC; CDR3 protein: CAWSKSPLAGVGETQYF
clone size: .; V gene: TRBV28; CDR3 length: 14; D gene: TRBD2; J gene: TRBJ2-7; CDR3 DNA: TGTGCCAGCGCATCTAGCGGGGGGGGATGGGAGCAGTACTTC; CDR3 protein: CASASSGGGWEQYF
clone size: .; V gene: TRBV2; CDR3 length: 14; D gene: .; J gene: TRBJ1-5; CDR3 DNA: TGTGCCAGCAGTGGCGCGGATAGCAATCAGCCCCAGCATTTT; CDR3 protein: CASSGADSNQPQHF
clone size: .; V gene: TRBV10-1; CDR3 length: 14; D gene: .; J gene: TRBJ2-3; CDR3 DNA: TGCGCCAGCAGTGAGTTGGACATCACAGATACGCAGTATTTT; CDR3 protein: CASSELDITDTQYF
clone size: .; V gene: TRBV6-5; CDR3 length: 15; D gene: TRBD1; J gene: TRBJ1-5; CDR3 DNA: TGTGCCAGCAGTCGGACAGGGCTTAGCAATCAGCCCCAGCATTTT; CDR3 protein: CASSRTGLSNQPQHF
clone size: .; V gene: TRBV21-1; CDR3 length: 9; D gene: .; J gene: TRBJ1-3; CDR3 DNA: TGTGCCGCCCGGACAGGCAGAATCTTT; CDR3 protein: CAARTGRIF
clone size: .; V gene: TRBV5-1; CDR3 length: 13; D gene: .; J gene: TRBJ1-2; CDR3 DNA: TGCGCCAGCAGTCCCGGACAGAGAAATGGCTACACCTTC; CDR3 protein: CASSPGQRNGYTF
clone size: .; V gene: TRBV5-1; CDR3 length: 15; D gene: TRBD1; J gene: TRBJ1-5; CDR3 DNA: TGCGCCAGCAGTTCAGACAGGGGTGGCAATCAGCCCCAGCATTTT; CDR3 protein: CASSSDRGGNQPQHF
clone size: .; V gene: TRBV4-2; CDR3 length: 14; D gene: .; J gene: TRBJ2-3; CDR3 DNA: TGTGCCAGCAGCCAAGACTTAAGCACAGATACGCAGTATTTT; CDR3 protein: CASSQDLSTDTQYF
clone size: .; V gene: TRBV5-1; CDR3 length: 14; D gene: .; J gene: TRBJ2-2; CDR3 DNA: TGCGCCAGCAGTGAGGTAACGAACACCGGGGAGCTGTTTTTT; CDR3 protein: CASSEVTNTGELFF
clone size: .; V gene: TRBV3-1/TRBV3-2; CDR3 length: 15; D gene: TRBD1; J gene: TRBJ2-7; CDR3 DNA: TGTGCCAGCAGCCAAACGGGACAGCACTCCTACGAGCAGTACTTC; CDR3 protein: CASSQTGQHSYEQYF
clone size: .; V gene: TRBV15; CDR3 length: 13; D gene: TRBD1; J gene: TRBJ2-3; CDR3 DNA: TGTGCCACCCGGACAGGGGGATTAGATACGCAGTATTTT; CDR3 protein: CATRTGGLDTQYF
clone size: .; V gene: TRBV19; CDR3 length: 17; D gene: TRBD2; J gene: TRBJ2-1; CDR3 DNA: TGTGCCAGTAGTATTGGGCTAGCGGGAGTGGTCTACAATGAGCAGTTCTTC; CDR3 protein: CASSIGLAGVVYNEQFF
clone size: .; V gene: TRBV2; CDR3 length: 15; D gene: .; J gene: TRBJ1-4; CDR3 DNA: TGTGCCAGCAGTGAGGGTGGACAGCGAAATGAAAAACTGTTTTTT; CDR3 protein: CASSEGGQRNEKLFF
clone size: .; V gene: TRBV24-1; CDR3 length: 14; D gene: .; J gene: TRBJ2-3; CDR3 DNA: TGTGCCACCAGTGATCAGGGTTTGGCAGATACGCAGTATTTT; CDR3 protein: CATSDQGLADTQYF
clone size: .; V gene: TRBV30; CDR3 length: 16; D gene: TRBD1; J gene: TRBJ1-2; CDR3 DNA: TGTGCCTGGACGACCACAAGACAGGGCGCCAGTTATGGCTACACCTTC; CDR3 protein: CAWTTTRQGASYGYTF
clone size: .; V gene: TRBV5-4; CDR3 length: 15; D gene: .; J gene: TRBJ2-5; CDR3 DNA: TGTGCCAGCAGCGGGGAGGGACAGGAGGGGGAGACCCAGTACTTC; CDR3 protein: CASSGEGQEGETQYF
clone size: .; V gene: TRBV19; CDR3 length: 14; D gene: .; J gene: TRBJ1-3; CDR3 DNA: TGTGCCAGTAGTCCACAGGGCACTGGAAACACCATATATTTT; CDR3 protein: CASSPQGTGNTIYF
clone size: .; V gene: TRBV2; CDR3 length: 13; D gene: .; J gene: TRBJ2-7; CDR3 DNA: TGTGCCAGCAGCTGGACAGAGGGCTACGAGCAGTACTTC; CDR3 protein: CASSWTEGYEQYF
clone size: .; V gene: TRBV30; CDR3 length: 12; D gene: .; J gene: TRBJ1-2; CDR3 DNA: TGTGCCTGGGCAGTCACTAACTATGGCTACACCTTC; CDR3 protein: CAWAVTNYGYTF
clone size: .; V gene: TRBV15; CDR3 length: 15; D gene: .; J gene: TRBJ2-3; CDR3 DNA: TGTGCCACCCCCTCGCGACGCGGCTACACAGATACGCAGTATTTT; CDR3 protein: CATPSRRGYTDTQYF
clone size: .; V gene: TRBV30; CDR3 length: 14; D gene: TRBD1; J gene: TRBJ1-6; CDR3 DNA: TGTGCCTGGAAAGGGACAGGGGTTAATTCACCCCTCCACTTT; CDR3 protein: CAWKGTGVNSPLHF
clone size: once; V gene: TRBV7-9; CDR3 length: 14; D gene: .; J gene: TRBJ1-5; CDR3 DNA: TGTGCCAGCAGCCCCTTGGGGGCGGATCAGCCCCAGCATTTT; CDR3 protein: CASSPLGADQPQHF
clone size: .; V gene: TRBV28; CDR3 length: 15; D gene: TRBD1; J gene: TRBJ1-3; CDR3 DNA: TGTGCCAGCAGTGCACCAAGGGGGCTCGGAAACACCATATATTTT; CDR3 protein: CASSAPRGLGNTIYF
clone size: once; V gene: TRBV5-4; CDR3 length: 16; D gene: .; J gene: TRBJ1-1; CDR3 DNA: TGTGCCAGCAGCGCTGGACAAAACCGCGAAAACTCTGAAGCTTTCTTT; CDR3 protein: CASSAGQNRENSEAFF
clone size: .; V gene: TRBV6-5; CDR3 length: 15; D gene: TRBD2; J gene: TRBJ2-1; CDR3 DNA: TGTGCCAGCAGTTACAGCGGGGGTACCTACAATGAGCAGTTCTTC; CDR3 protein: CASSYSGGTYNEQFF
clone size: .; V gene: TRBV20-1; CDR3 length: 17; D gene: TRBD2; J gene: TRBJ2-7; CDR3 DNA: TGCAGTGCTAGTCCTCCCGTGAGATCGAAGCGGGGATACGAGCAGTACTTC; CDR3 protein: CSASPPVRSKRGYEQYF
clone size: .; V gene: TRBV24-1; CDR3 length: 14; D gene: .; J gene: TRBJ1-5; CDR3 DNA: TGTGCCACCAGGGCGGGGGGTTGGAATCAGCCCCAGCATTTT; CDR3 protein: CATRAGGWNQPQHF
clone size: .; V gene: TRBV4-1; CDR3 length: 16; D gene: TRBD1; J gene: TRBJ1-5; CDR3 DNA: TGCGCCAGCAGCCAAGATAACACAGGGGTCAACCAGCCCCAGCATTTT; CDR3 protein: CASSQDNTGVNQPQHF
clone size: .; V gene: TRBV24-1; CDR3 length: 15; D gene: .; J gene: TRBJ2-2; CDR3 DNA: TGTGCCACCAGTGATTTGCCCTGGGGAGTCGGGGAGCTGTTTTTT; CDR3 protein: CATSDLPWGVGELFF
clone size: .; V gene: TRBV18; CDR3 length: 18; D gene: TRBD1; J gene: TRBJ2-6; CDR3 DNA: TGTGCCAGCTCACCTTGGTTCGACAGGGGCTCTGGGGCCAACGTCCTGACTTTC; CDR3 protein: CASSPWFDRGSGANVLTF
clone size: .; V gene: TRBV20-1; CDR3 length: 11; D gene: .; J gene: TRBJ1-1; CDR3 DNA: TGCAGTGCCACAGGACAGACTGAAGCTTTCTTT; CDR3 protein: CSATGQTEAFF
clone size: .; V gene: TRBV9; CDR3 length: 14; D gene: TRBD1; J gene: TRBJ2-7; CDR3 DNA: TGTGCCAGCAGCCCCCGGACAGGGAAGGGCGAGCAGTACTTC; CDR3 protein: CASSPRTGKGEQYF
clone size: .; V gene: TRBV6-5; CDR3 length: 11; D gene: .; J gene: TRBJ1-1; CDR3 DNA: TGTGCCACCATACGGGGGGCTGAAGCTTTCTTT; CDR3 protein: CATIRGAEAFF
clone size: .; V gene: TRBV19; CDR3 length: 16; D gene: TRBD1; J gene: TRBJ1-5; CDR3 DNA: TGTGCCAGTAGTCCAAGGGACAGAGGGTTCAATCAGCCCCAGCATTTT; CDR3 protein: CASSPRDRGFNQPQHF